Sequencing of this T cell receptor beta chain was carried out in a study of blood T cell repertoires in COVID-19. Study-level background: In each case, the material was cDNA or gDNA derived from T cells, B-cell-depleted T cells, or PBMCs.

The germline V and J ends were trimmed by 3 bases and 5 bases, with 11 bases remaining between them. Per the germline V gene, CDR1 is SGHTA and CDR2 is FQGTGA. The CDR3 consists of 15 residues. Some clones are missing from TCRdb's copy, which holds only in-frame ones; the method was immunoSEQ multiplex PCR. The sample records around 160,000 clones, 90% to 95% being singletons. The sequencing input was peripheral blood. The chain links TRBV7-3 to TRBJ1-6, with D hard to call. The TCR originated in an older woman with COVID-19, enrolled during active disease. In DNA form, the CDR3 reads TGTGCCAGCAGCTTTAAATACAGTAATAATTCACCCCTCCACTTT. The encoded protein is CASSFKYSNNSPLHF.